Presented here are 3 T cell receptor beta chains from one specimen sequenced in a study of beta chain features in type 1 diabetes. What these receptors recognize is not known. Points from the study as a whole: Type 1 diabetes patients had TCRB CDR3s that were shorter (moderately but significantly so) in all four CD4+ subsets.

As every portion of the isolated RNA was reverse transcribed, the sequencing read expressed TCRB transcripts. The protocol was immunoSEQ multiplex PCR, while the TCRdb copy is restricted to in-frame clones and leaves out a portion. This sample has almost 350,000 clones, with approximately 10% found just once. The source material was central memory CD4+ T cells from blood. These receptor sequences come from a man aged 25 to 40 with type 1 diabetes.

This clone was picked up a small number of times. The CDR3 DNA reads as TGTGCCAGCAGCGTAGGTATCAATCAGCCCCAGCATTTT. Its protein product is CASSVGINQPQHF. This sequence joins TRBV9 and TRBJ1-5; no reliable D call. V lost 0 bases to trimming and J lost 3 bases, with 4 bases between them. The CDR3 is 13 amino acids. CDR1 is SGDLS and CDR2 is YYNGEE in the germline V gene.

Notes on this clone: The same CDR3 can be traced to other DNA sequences in this sample. The chain employs TRBV10-1 and TRBJ2-5, with unresolved D. This CDR3 contains 11 residues. The germline gives CDR1 WNHNN, CDR2 SYGVQD (reference sequence). With 3 bases removed from V and 5 bases from J, the gap between germline ends came to 4 bases. This chain's CDR3 is CASSDRETQYF. The CDR3 nucleotides read TGCGCCAGCAGTGATCGGGAGACCCAGTACTTC.

The table lists this clone with many counts. This chain links TRBV5-6 with TRBJ2-1; tentatively, D is TRBD1 (6 bases). Trimming left V 3 bases short and J 9 bases short, with 13 bases between. The CDR3 runs to 13 residues. Germline V gene lookup returns CDR1 SGHDT and CDR2 YYEEEE. Here the CDR3 DNA reads TGTGCCAGCAGCTCACAGGGTATAGGTGAGCAGTTCTTC. This sequence encodes CASSSQGIGEQFF.